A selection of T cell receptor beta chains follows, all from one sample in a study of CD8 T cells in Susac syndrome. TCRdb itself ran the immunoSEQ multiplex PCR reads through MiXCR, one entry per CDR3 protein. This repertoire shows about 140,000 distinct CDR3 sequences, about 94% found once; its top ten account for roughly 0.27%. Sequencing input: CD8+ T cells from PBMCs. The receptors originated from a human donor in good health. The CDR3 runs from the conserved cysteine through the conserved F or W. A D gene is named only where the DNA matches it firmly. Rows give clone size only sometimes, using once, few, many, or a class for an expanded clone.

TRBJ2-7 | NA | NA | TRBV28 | TGTGCCACCCGAGGACAGTCCTACGAGCAGTACTTC | CATRGQSYEQYF
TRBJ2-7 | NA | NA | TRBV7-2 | TGTGCCAGCAGCTCCATCCCGACTAGCGAGCAGTACTTC | CASSSIPTSEQYF
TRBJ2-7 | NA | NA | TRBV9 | TGTGCCAGCAGCCCCCAGTCGGGACCCTACGAGCAGTACTTC | CASSPQSGPYEQYF
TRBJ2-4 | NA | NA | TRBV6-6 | TGTGCCAGCAGTTACGTGGTCGGAAAAAACATTCAGTACTTC | CASSYVVGKNIQYF
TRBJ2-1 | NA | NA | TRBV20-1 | TGCAGTGCTAGAGATTTGGAGGGAGGATATGAGCAGTTCTTC | CSARDLEGGYEQFF
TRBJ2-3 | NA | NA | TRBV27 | TGTGCCGTCGGAAGGGCTAGTCGCTTGGATACGCAGTATTTT | CAVGRASRLDTQYF
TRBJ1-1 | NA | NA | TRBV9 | TGTGCCAGCAGCGGCAAGGGACCCCTGAACACTGAAGCTTTCTTT | CASSGKGPLNTEAFF
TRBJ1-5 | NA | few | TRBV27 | TGTGCCAGCAGCGGCGATAGCAATCAGCCCCAGCATTTT | CASSGDSNQPQHF
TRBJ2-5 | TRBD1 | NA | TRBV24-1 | TGTGCCACCAGACCCGGGACAGGCAAACAAGAGACCCAGTACTTC | CATRPGTGKQETQYF
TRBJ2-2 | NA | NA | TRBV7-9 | TGTGCCAGCAGCCAATGGGACTTGCTTTCCGGGGAGCTGTTTTTT | CASSQWDLLSGELFF
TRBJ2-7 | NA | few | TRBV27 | TGTGCCAGCAGTTTGCTCGGAGACGAGCAGTACTTC | CASSLLGDEQYF
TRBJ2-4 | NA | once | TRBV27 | TGTGCCAGCAGTTTAGACAGAAAAAACATTCAGTACTTC | CASSLDRKNIQYF
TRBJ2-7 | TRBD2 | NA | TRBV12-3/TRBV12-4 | TGTGCCAGCAGTATCTCTAGCGGACACTACGAGCAGTACTTC | CASSISSGHYEQYF
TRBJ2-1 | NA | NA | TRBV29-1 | TGCAGCGCCGACAATGAGCAGTTCTTC | CSADNEQFF
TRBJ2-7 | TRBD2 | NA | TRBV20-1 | TGCAGTGCTAGAGGAATGATAGCGGGAGTCGAGCAGTACTTC | CSARGMIAGVEQYF